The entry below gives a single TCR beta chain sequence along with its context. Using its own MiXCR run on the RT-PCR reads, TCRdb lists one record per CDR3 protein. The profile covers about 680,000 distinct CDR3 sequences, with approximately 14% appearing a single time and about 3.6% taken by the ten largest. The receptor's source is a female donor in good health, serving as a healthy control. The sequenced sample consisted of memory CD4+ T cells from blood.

CDR3 loop: CASSATSAGQGNEQFF. CDR3 sequence (DNA): TGTGCCAGCAGTGCAACCTCAGCGGGACAGGGCAATGAGCAGTTCTTC. V is TRBV6-1 and J is TRBJ2-1; 9 bases map to TRBD1. The germline CDR1 and CDR2 sequences are MNHNS and SASEGT. The CDR3 has 16 amino acids. With 4 bases clipped from V and 6 bases from J, the junction kept 10 bases outside the gene matches.